The rows below give T cell receptor beta chains drawn from one sample of a study of cytomegalovirus exposure and HLA in healthy donors. The assay was immunoSEQ multiplex PCR, and TCRdb's table has in-frame clones only and misses some. The top ten clones hold 7.8% of a sample with roughly 110,000 clones, about 80% of them seen once. The sample taken for sequencing was PBMCs. The receptors here all came from a man aged 25 to 45 in good health and CMV-seronegative. The CDR3 runs from the conserved cysteine through the conserved F or W. A D gene is named only where the DNA matches it firmly. Rows give clone size only sometimes, using once, few, many, or a class for an expanded clone.

TGTGCCAGCAGCCCAGGGTTCCCCTACAATGAGCAGTTCTTC	CASSPGFPYNEQFF	TRBV11-2	TRBJ2-1	.	.
TGTGCCACCCTGGACAGGGGCATGAACACTGAAGCTTTCTTT	CATLDRGMNTEAFF	TRBV15	TRBJ1-1	TRBD1	few
TGTGCCAGCGCTCCTCTACGGGGGACCAAAGGCGAGCAGTACTTC	CASAPLRGTKGEQYF	TRBV2	TRBJ2-7	.	.
TGTGCCAGCAGCCGAGAGAGGGCCCACGAGCAGTACTTC	CASSRERAHEQYF	TRBV27	TRBJ2-7	.	.
TGTGCCAGCAGCTTATATTACAGTCCCTACGAGCAGTACTTC	CASSLYYSPYEQYF	TRBV11-2	TRBJ2-7	.	.
TGTGCCAGCAGTGAAGGGGAGACAGGGGGCTACGAGCAGTACTTC	CASSEGETGGYEQYF	TRBV6-1	TRBJ2-7	TRBD1	.
TGTGCCAGCAGTACGCGGACAGGGGCCCCCTTCGAGCAGTACTTC	CASSTRTGAPFEQYF	TRBV25-1	TRBJ2-7	TRBD1	.
TGTGCCAGCAGCCCGGGGACAGGGATTCAGCCCCAGCATTTT	CASSPGTGIQPQHF	TRBV7-6	TRBJ1-5	TRBD1	.
TGTGCCAGCAGTGACATAGACATCGCGAACACCGGGGAGCTGTTTTTT	CASSDIDIANTGELFF	TRBV2	TRBJ2-2	.	few
TGCGCCAGCAGCTTGGGTCCTGGTTCGGGAAACATTCAGTACTTC	CASSLGPGSGNIQYF	TRBV5-1	TRBJ2-4	.	.
TGTGCCAGCTCACCGGGGACTAGCCCTAACGAGCAGTACTTC	CASSPGTSPNEQYF	TRBV18	TRBJ2-7	TRBD2	few
TGCAGCGTCTCTAATCAGGTTTACAATGAGCAGTTCTTC	CSVSNQVYNEQFF	TRBV29-1	TRBJ2-1	.	.
TGTGCCAGCAGTCTTCGGGGGGATCAGCCCCAGCATTTT	CASSLRGDQPQHF	TRBV5-8	TRBJ1-5	.	.
TGTGCCAGCAGCAACCAGGACAGGGGGCCAGCCGAGCAGTACTTC	CASSNQDRGPAEQYF	TRBV2	TRBJ2-7	TRBD1	.
TGTGCCAGCAGCTTAATCCTTCATCAGCCCCAGCATTTT	CASSLILHQPQHF	TRBV5-5	TRBJ1-5	.	.
TGTGCCAGCAGTTCTTCAGGACAGGGCCCCAGTTCACCCCTCCACTTT	CASSSSGQGPSSPLHF	TRBV6-5	TRBJ1-6	TRBD1	.
TGCGCCAGCTACTCTTCGTCTGGCACAGATACGCAGTATTTT	CASYSSSGTDTQYF	TRBV5-1	TRBJ2-3	.	.
TGCAGCGTTGGACAGGGAAACACAGATACGCAGTATTTT	CSVGQGNTDTQYF	TRBV29-1	TRBJ2-3	TRBD1	.
TGTGCCAGCAGCTTGGGTGACCCGGGAGAGGAGCAGTACTTC	CASSLGDPGEEQYF	TRBV11-3	TRBJ2-7	.	.
TGTGCCAGCAGCTTAGGGTACATGGCGGGAGTTTCCACAGATACGCAGTATTTT	CASSLGYMAGVSTDTQYF	TRBV7-9	TRBJ2-3	TRBD2	few
TGCAGCGTTCTAAGGAACACCGGGGAGCTGTTTTTT	CSVLRNTGELFF	TRBV29-1	TRBJ2-2	.	.
TGTGCCAGCCCTACCACCACTTCGACCCAGTACTTC	CASPTTTSTQYF	TRBV2	TRBJ2-5	.	.
TGTGCCAGTAGTATAGAAGGCAGGGGCGGCAATCAGCCCCAGCATTTT	CASSIEGRGGNQPQHF	TRBV19	TRBJ1-5	.	.
TGTGCCAGCTCACCACCGATGAACGCAGGGGGCTCTGGAAACACCATATATTTT	CASSPPMNAGGSGNTIYF	TRBV18	TRBJ1-3	TRBD1	.
TGCGCCAGCAGCCAAGAGGCCTTCGGGGACCCGGGAGGGATCCGTGTCACTGAAGCTTTCTTT	CASSQEAFGDPGGIRVTEAFF	TRBV4-1	TRBJ1-1	.	.
TGTGCCAGTACCCCCTGGGGCCCCCAAGAGACCCAGTACTTC	CASTPWGPQETQYF	TRBV19	TRBJ2-5	.	.
TGTGCCTGGCAACGGGACAGTCAAGAGACCCAGTACTTC	CAWQRDSQETQYF	TRBV30	TRBJ2-5	TRBD1	.
TGTGCCAGCAGTTACGCGGATACGCAGTATTTT	CASSYADTQYF	TRBV6-6	TRBJ2-3	.	.
TGCGCCAGCAGCCAACACGGACTAGCGGGCGAAACCGGGGAGCTGTTTTTT	CASSQHGLAGETGELFF	TRBV4-1	TRBJ2-2	TRBD2	once
TGTGCCAGCAGCTCTACGACAGATAGCAATCAGCCCCAGCATTTT	CASSSTTDSNQPQHF	TRBV7-9	TRBJ1-5	.	.
TGTGCCAGCACCTTGACTAGCGGGAGTGAGACCCAGTACTTC	CASTLTSGSETQYF	TRBV5-4	TRBJ2-5	TRBD2	once
TGTGCCAGCAGCTTTTCCCCCAGCTCCTACAATGAGCAGTTCTTC	CASSFSPSSYNEQFF	TRBV5-6	TRBJ2-1	.	once
TGTGCCAGCAGTGAAGTCGACAGGGACTACGAGCAGTACTTC	CASSEVDRDYEQYF	TRBV25-1	TRBJ2-7	TRBD1	.
TGTGCCATCAGCCCCGGGGACAGGGGGTCCGAGCAGTACTTC	CAISPGDRGSEQYF	TRBV10-3	TRBJ2-7	TRBD1	.
TGTGCCAGCAGTGGACAGGGAGTTGGCAATCAGCCCCAGCATTTT	CASSGQGVGNQPQHF	TRBV2	TRBJ1-5	TRBD1	once
TGTGCCAGCAGCAAGTCCTCAGGGAACTCTGGAAACACCATATATTTT	CASSKSSGNSGNTIYF	TRBV21-1	TRBJ1-3	.	.
TGTGCCAGCAGCTTCGCAACTAATGAAAAACTGTTTTTT	CASSFATNEKLFF	TRBV7-9	TRBJ1-4	.	few
TGCGCCAGCAGTGAGTCGCCAGTGAACACCGGGGAGCTGTTTTTT	CASSESPVNTGELFF	TRBV10-1	TRBJ2-2	.	.
TGTGCCAGCACACCCGGGGTCGGAAAACTGTTTTTT	CASTPGVGKLFF	TRBV28	TRBJ1-4	.	.
TGTGCCAGCAGAGAGACAGGGGTTGGAGCCGGGGAGCTGTTTTTT	CASRETGVGAGELFF	TRBV2	TRBJ2-2	TRBD1	few
TGTGCCATCAGCGATAGCCTTTTAGTTCGCAATGAGCAGTTCTTC	CAISDSLLVRNEQFF	TRBV10-3	TRBJ2-1	.	.
TGTGCCAGCAGCTTATGGTCTAGCAATGAGCAGTTCTTC	CASSLWSSNEQFF	TRBV5-4	TRBJ2-1	.	.
TGTGCCAGCAGTGAATGGGGGCAGGGGCGGGGGGATGCCTACGAGCAGTACTTC	CASSEWGQGRGDAYEQYF	TRBV6-1	TRBJ2-7	TRBD2	.
TGTGCCAGCAGTTTATTCTCTAACGAGCAGTACTTC	CASSLFSNEQYF	TRBV28	TRBJ2-7	.	.
TGTGCCAGTAGGAGGACAGGGACTAATGAGCAGTTCTTC	CASRRTGTNEQFF	TRBV19	TRBJ2-1	TRBD1	.
TGCAGTGTTCCGGTCCCAGGGGACTACACCTTC	CSVPVPGDYTF	TRBV20-1	TRBJ1-2	.	.
TGTGCCAGCAGCTTAGAGGGGCAGGTAGAGACCCAGTACTTC	CASSLEGQVETQYF	TRBV11-2	TRBJ2-5	.	.
TGTGCCAGCAGCCAAGTAGCGGGAGGGGGTAGGAAGACCCAGTACTTC	CASSQVAGGGRKTQYF	TRBV4-2	TRBJ2-5	TRBD2	.
TGTGCCATCAGTGCCGTTGGTCGAACAGGGGCTGGTCGTAGCAATCAGCCCCAGCATTTT	CAISAVGRTGAGRSNQPQHF	TRBV10-3	TRBJ1-5	TRBD1	once
TGTGCCAGCAGTTTCCCCAGGGAGGCTAAAACCAAAAACATTCAGTACTTC	CASSFPREAKTKNIQYF	TRBV28	TRBJ2-4	.	.
TGCGCCAGCAGCGCGGACAGGCGGACTTCGCAGTATTTT	CASSADRRTSQYF	TRBV5-1	TRBJ2-3	TRBD1	once
TGTGCCAGCAGCGGACCCGACCAGGGGCTAGGCTATGGCTACACCTTC	CASSGPDQGLGYGYTF	TRBV9	TRBJ1-2	.	.